This T cell receptor (beta chain) was captured by sequencing in a study of T-cell reconstitution after alpha-beta-depleted transplantation in children. Study observations and caveats: The high TCRbeta diversity at day 60 in some patients came from surviving recipient T cells and thymic progenitors.

The CDR3 is made up of 13 amino acids. Trimming left V 3 bases short and J 4 bases short, with 13 bases between. Germline V lookup: CDR1 DFQATT, CDR2 SNEGSKA (reference sequence). At least ten counts were recorded for this clonotype. Antigen specificity is unknown. Unique molecular identifiers tagged the TCRbeta library. TCRdb analysed the PCR reads with MiXCR anew, one entry per CDR3 protein. The table includes 670,000 or so distinct CDR3 sequences, over 10% detected once. The sequence came from a girl aged 2-10 years with congenital amegakaryocytic thrombocytopenia, due to receive a stem cell transplant. This sample comprised PBMCs, obtained before TCRalphabeta/CD19-depleted stem cell transplant. The rearrangement links TRBV20-1 to TRBJ2-7; D call uncertain. The CDR3 is CSASEPSQYEQYF. In DNA form, the CDR3 reads TGCAGTGCTAGCGAACCCTCCCAGTACGAGCAGTACTTC.